These 3 T cell receptor beta chains were all obtained from the same sample, sequenced in a study of T cell responses to AZD1222 COVID-19 vaccine. TCRdb's copy holds only in-frame clones and misses some; the assay was immunoSEQ multiplex PCR. The table shows more than 65,000 clones, with 80% to 90% occurring only once. The material was peripheral blood, obtained on day 0 of AZD1222 vaccination. The receptors here all came from an adult in good health.

The chain joins TRBV14 to TRBJ2-1; tentatively, D is TRBD1 (6 bases). The CDR3 extends over 12 amino acids. The germline V and J ends were trimmed by 4 bases and 7 bases, with 8 bases remaining between them. Per the germline V gene, CDR1 is SGHDN and CDR2 is FVKESK. CDR3 region: CASSRRGNEQFF. The DNA for the CDR3 is TGTGCCAGCAGCCGTAGGGGGAATGAGCAGTTCTTC.

This chain uses TRBV30 with TRBJ1-5, with D hard to call. CDR3 length: 13 residues. Germline loops: CDR1 GTSNPN, CDR2 SVGIG (reference sequence). V lost 0 bases to trimming and J lost 6 bases, with 9 bases between them. Here the CDR3 DNA reads TGTGCCTGGAGTGTAGCGGGAATTCAGCCCCAGCATTTT. As protein: CAWSVAGIQPQHF.

The chain is built from TRBV5-4 and TRBJ2-3, with 7 nucleotides matching TRBD1. This CDR3 contains 14 residues. CDR1 is SGHNT, CDR2 YYREEE, per germline (reference sequence). Unmatched junction bases numbered 4, after V lost 0 bases and J lost 6 bases. The CDR3 sequence is CASSLEGGPDTQYF. The CDR3, as DNA: TGTGCCAGCAGCTTGGAAGGGGGCCCTGATACGCAGTATTTT. Full variable domain (rest looked up from reference TRBV5-4 and TRBJ2-3): ETGVTQSPTHLIKTRGQQVTLRCSSQSGHNTVSWYQQALGQGPQFIFQYYREEENGRGNFPPRFSGLQFPNYSSELNVNALELDDSALYLCASSLEGGPDTQYFGPGTRLTVL.